The 8 T cell receptor beta chains given below trace back to one sample, sequenced in a study of T cell repertoires in cytomegalovirus infection (dated by TCRdb to about 2019). TCRdb shows the sequencer as Illumina HiSeq 1500. The public reads were run again by TCRdb, first through fastp at Q25 and then through MiXCR, and only productive beta chains were kept. Every entry covers one CDR3 protein and lists the most common genes and DNA from its rows. Recorded for this sample are 700,000 to 850,000 distinct CDR3 sequences; approximately 32% of them occurred a single time. The top ten clones comprise 9.5% to 15% of the sample. Their target antigens are unknown. The sample's treatment or condition, from its label and the paper: in vitro stimulation with specific CMV peptide epitopes to enrich CMV-specific T cells. Material: cultured CD8+ T cells from PBMCs, obtained from culture after CMV antigen stimulation. The receptors shown here come from a human donor in good health (CMV status not recorded). Some clones in this sample may be carry-over from other donors' samples.

This clonotype showed up just a few times. This chain connects TRBV6-2 or TRBV6-3 to TRBJ2-7; 9 bases align to TRBD2. CDR3 length: 16 residues. V was pared by 5 bases and J by 4 bases, with 12 bases of the junction left unmatched. Germline loops: CDR1 MNHEY, CDR2 SVGEGT. In DNA form, the CDR3 reads TGTGCCAGCAGTCATCCTGGGGTAGCGGGGGTTTACGAGCAGTACGTC. This codes for CASSHPGVAGVYEQYV.

The chain has TRBV6-1 and TRBJ2-2, with a weak D call TRBD1 (5 bases). The V gene's germline CDR1 is MNHNS and CDR2 SASEGT. This CDR3 has 16 amino acids. Trimming left V 6 bases short and J 4 bases short, with 18 bases between. This CDR3 is CASSHYLGVLTGELFF. CDR3 bases: TGTGCCAGCAGCCACTACCTAGGGGTCCTCACCGGGGAGCTGTTTTTT.

The chain carries TRBV6-1 and TRBJ1-3, with D maybe TRBD1 (5 bases). Trimming stripped 10 bases from V and 0 bases from J, with 16 bases between. The CDR3 is made up of 15 amino acids. CDR1 is MNHNS and CDR2 is SASEGT in the germline V gene. The DNA of the CDR3 is TGTGCCACCTATCTCCCCGGGACCTCTGGAAACACCATATATTTT. As protein: CATYLPGTSGNTIYF.

V and J are TRBV27 and TRBJ2-3, with D unresolved. Trimming pared 5 bases from V and 6 bases from J, leaving 9 bases between. Germline V CDR1 and CDR2: MNHEY, SMNVEV (reference sequence). The CDR3 covers 12 residues. Written as DNA, the CDR3 is TGTGCCAGCAGTCCGGCTGAGGATACGCAGTATTTT. As protein: CASSPAEDTQYF.

In its sample, this clonotype was seen once. The chain uses TRBV6-6 and TRBJ2-3; possible D gene TRBD2, 5 bases. Germline V CDR1 and CDR2: MNHNY, SVGAGI (reference sequence). CDR3 length: 16 residues. V shed 2 bases and J shed 1 base, with 13 bases lying between them. The CDR3 nucleotides are TGTGCCAGCAGTTACGTTACTAGAATAGGCACAGATACGCAGTATTTT. It is translated as CASSYVTRIGTDTQYF.

This clonotype has just a few counts. The chain carries TRBV27 and TRBJ1-2; maybe TRBD1 (6 bases). The CDR3 is 15 amino acids. V was pared by 7 bases and J by 4 bases, with 19 bases between. CDR1 and CDR2 (germline): MNHEY, SMNVEV (reference sequence). CDR3 protein: CASTRSLGGGYGYTF. The CDR3 DNA is TGTGCCAGCACCCGCTCGTTAGGGGGAGGCTATGGCTACACCTTC.

The genes are TRBV4-1 and TRBJ1-2; TRBD1 aligns across 7 bases. CDR1 is MGHRA, CDR2 YSYEKL, per germline. J gave up 3 bases and V 0 bases, and 7 bases lay outside the gene matches. CDR3 length equals 16 residues. In DNA, the CDR3 is TGCGCCAGCAGCCAAGAGGGGACAGTTGAGGACTATGGCTACACCTTC. Amino acids: CASSQEGTVEDYGYTF.

This clonotype has just a few counts. CDR3 coding DNA: TGTGCCATCTTCCAGGGCTACGAGCAGTACGTC. Its translation is CAIFQGYEQYV. The J gene is TRBJ2-7, the V gene TRBV6-1, with D maybe TRBD1 (5 bases). The CDR3 is 11 residues long. The V gene's germline CDR1 is MNHNS and CDR2 SASEGT. Trimming cost V 10 bases and J 3 bases, with 10 bases left between them.